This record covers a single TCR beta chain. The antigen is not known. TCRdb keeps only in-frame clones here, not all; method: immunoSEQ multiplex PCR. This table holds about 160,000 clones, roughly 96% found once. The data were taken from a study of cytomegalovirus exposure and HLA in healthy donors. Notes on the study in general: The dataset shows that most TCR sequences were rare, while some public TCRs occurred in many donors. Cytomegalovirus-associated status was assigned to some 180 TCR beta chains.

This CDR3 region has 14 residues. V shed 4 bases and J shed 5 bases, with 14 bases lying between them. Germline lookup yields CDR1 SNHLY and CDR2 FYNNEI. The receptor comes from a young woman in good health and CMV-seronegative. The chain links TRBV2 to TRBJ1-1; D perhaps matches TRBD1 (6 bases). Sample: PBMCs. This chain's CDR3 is CASSASRGETEAFF. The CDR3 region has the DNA TGTGCCAGCAGTGCCAGCAGGGGAGAAACTGAAGCTTTCTTT.